Below are 4 T cell receptor beta chains sequenced from a single sample in a study of shared clonotypes between healthy human individuals. The assay was immunoSEQ multiplex PCR, and TCRdb's table has in-frame clones only and misses some. The table has 550,000 to 600,000 clones, about 80% seen once. Sequenced material: PBMCs. The origin of the receptors is a woman aged 40 to 49 in good health. Some clones in this sample may be carry-over from other donors' samples.

V is TRBV7-3 and J is TRBJ2-2; TRBD2 matches at 14 bases. The V gene end was trimmed by 4 bases and the J gene end by 6 bases; junction bases not matched to a gene: 7. CDR3 size: 17 residues. CDR1 is SGHTA and CDR2 is FQGTGA in the germline V gene. The CDR3 is CASSSTSGRAGSGELFF. The CDR3, as DNA: TGTGCCAGCAGCTCGACTAGCGGGAGGGCCGGTTCCGGGGAGCTGTTTTTT.

The V call is TRBV28, the J call TRBJ2-1, with 13 bases lining up with TRBD2. The CDR3 is made up of 15 amino acids. Germline-derived CDR1 and CDR2 are MDHEN and SYDVKM. The ends lost 5 bases at V and 9 bases at J; junction bases unmatched: 7. The CDR3 nucleotides read TGTGCCAGCAGTCGTGGACTAGCGGGAGCGACTGAGCAGTTCTTC. It is translated as CASSRGLAGATEQFF.

As regards this clone: Possible read error: a much larger clone is one base away. The identical CDR3 is also encoded by other nucleotide sequences in the sample. The chain uses TRBV4-3 and TRBJ1-5, with D unclear. The germline CDR1 and CDR2 sequences are LGHNA and YSLEER. Trimming removed 0 bases at V and 6 bases at J, with 6 bases between. The CDR3 extends over 13 amino acids. The CDR3: CASSQDLGQPQHF. Here the CDR3 DNA reads TGCGCCAGCAGCCAAGATTTGGGTCAGCCCCAGCATTTT.

This clone was seen many times. The V call is TRBV7-7, the J call TRBJ2-5; unclear D gene. Between the trimmed V and J ends, which lost 5 bases and 3 bases, there was a span of 13 bases. Germline assignment: CDR1 SSHAT and CDR2 FNYEAQ (reference sequence). The CDR3 totals 14 residues. The CDR3 loop is CASSTDPGKETQYF. DNA for the CDR3: TGTGCCAGCAGCACCGATCCCGGAAAAGAGACCCAGTACTTC.